This is a list of T cell receptor beta chains from one sample in a study of blood T cell repertoires in COVID-19. TCRdb's table, derived via immunoSEQ multiplex PCR, lists solely in-frame clones and lacks some. Of around 330,000 clones in the sample, roughly 86% were seen once. The sequenced sample consisted of PBMCs or T cells enriched from blood (not recorded which). These receptors were obtained from a woman between 18 and 29 years old who had recovered from COVID-19. CDR3s include the opening cysteine and the closing phenylalanine or tryptophan. D genes are given only for firm matches. The listing skips clone size in some rows; elsewhere it reads once, few, many or a size class.

d_call j_call v_call clone_size cdr3_nt cdr3_aa
TRBD2 TRBJ2-1 TRBV27 NA TGTGCCAGCACCTTCGGGACTAGATCGAATGAGCAGTTCTTC CASTFGTRSNEQFF
NA TRBJ1-3 TRBV9 NA TGTGCCAGCAGCTTCGGACCGGGGTCTGGAAACACCATATATTTT CASSFGPGSGNTIYF
TRBD2 TRBJ2-1 TRBV7-3 NA TGTGCCAGCTCCACGGGACTAGCAATCAATGAGCAGTTCTTC CASSTGLAINEQFF
NA TRBJ2-7 TRBV5-5 NA TGTGCCAGCAGCGTCGGGGTTACCTACGAGCAGTACTTC CASSVGVTYEQYF
NA TRBJ2-3 TRBV7-3 NA TGTGCCAGCAGCTTAACGCGCCATCACACAGATACGCAGTATTTT CASSLTRHHTDTQYF
TRBD1 TRBJ1-1 TRBV5-1 once TGCGCCAGCAGCTTGCTACCAGGGGGCACGGTAGCTGAAGCTTTCTTT CASSLLPGGTVAEAFF
TRBD2 TRBJ2-5 TRBV13 NA TGTGCCAGCAGCCTCTTAGCGGGAGAGACCCAGTACTTC CASSLLAGETQYF
NA TRBJ1-1 TRBV2 NA TGTGCCAGCAGTGAGGTGAGAAGAGGCACTGAAGCTTTCTTT CASSEVRRGTEAFF
TRBD1 TRBJ1-2 TRBV27 NA TGTGCCAGCAGTTTCCACCGGGACAGGGACGATGGCTACACCTTC CASSFHRDRDDGYTF
TRBD2 TRBJ2-5 TRBV19 NA TGTGCCAGTAGTATCCGGACTAGCGGCCGACAAGAGACCCAGTACTTC CASSIRTSGRQETQYF
NA TRBJ1-1 TRBV5-1 NA TGCGCCAGCAGCTTGGAACTTAAGGGGGTCGCTGAAGCTTTCTTT CASSLELKGVAEAFF
NA TRBJ1-5 TRBV19 NA TGTGCCAGTAGTATTTCGAAGTCGGCCCAGCATTTT CASSISKSAQHF
NA TRBJ1-1 TRBV6-1 NA TGTGCCAGCAGTGACAATCTGAACACTGAAGCTTTCTTT CASSDNLNTEAFF
NA TRBJ1-1 TRBV5-6 NA TGTGCCAGCAGCTTGGCAGGGGACACTGAAGCTTTCTTT CASSLAGDTEAFF
NA TRBJ2-2 TRBV19 once TGTGCCAGTAGTATCTCTCCCCGGTCTGGCGGGGAGCTGTTTTTT CASSISPRSGGELFF
TRBD1 TRBJ2-7 TRBV5-6 NA TGTGCCAGCAGCGTAAGACAGGGGACCTACGAGCAGTACTTC CASSVRQGTYEQYF
TRBD2 TRBJ2-7 TRBV6-2/TRBV6-3 NA TGTGCCAGCAGTTACGCTAGCGGGAGGGCGACTAACGAGCAGTACTTC CASSYASGRATNEQYF
TRBD1 TRBJ1-1 TRBV7-2 NA TGTGCCAGCAGAGACAGGGACGGTTCCACTGAAGCTTTCTTT CASRDRDGSTEAFF
NA TRBJ1-1 TRBV3-1/TRBV3-2 NA TGTGCCAGCAGCCACCCCCGGGGGGGATACACTGAAGCTTTCTTT CASSHPRGGYTEAFF
NA TRBJ2-1 TRBV5-6 NA TGTGCCAGCAGCTTGGCTGACGGACGGGGATTCTTC CASSLADGRGFF
NA TRBJ1-2 TRBV7-9 NA TGTGCCACCAGACAGGCGCTCTATGGCTACACCTTC CATRQALYGYTF
TRBD2 TRBJ2-3 TRBV5-1 once TGCGCCAGCAGCTACCCAAGCGGGGGTAGCACAGATACGCAGTATTTT CASSYPSGGSTDTQYF
TRBD1 TRBJ1-1 TRBV28 once TGTGCCAGCAGTTTTTCGCAGGGGGCCTCTAACACTGAAGCTTTCTTT CASSFSQGASNTEAFF
NA TRBJ1-5 TRBV19 NA TGTGCCAGTAGTGATGGACAGACAAGCAATCAGCCCCAGCATTTT CASSDGQTSNQPQHF
NA TRBJ2-3 TRBV15 NA TGTGCCACCAGCAGAGATGGTAGATCAGGGTCCCCCACAGATACGCAGTATTTT CATSRDGRSGSPTDTQYF
NA TRBJ1-2 TRBV5-6 NA TGTGCCAGCAGCCCCAAACCGGACAGCCTTTACTACGGCTACACCTTC CASSPKPDSLYYGYTF
NA TRBJ1-1 TRBV3-1/TRBV3-2 NA TGTGCCAGCAGCCCAGGCAAGTCACGGAACACTGAAGCTTTCTTT CASSPGKSRNTEAFF
NA TRBJ1-2 TRBV6-5 NA TGTGCCAGCAGTTCGCGACACAGGGCCCCGGGGTACGGCTACACCTTC CASSSRHRAPGYGYTF
NA TRBJ2-5 TRBV5-1 NA TGCGCCAGCAGCTTGGCCGGCTTCTCCAGGCAAGAGACCCAGTACTTC CASSLAGFSRQETQYF
TRBD1 TRBJ1-4 TRBV5-1 NA TGCGCCAGCAGCTCCACCGGGACAGGGTATGAAAAACTGTTTTTT CASSSTGTGYEKLFF
NA TRBJ2-6 TRBV13 NA TGTGCCAGCAGCTTCGTCGCGGGATCTGGGGCCAACGTCCTGACTTTC CASSFVAGSGANVLTF
NA TRBJ2-2 TRBV7-9 NA TGTGCCAGCAGCTTAGTTCGGCCAGGGGCCGGGGAGCTGTTTTTT CASSLVRPGAGELFF
TRBD2 TRBJ2-3 TRBV7-2 NA TGTGCCAGCAGCTTAGGGTTAGCGGGAGCTCGCGGGGGAGATACGCAGTATTTT CASSLGLAGARGGDTQYF
NA TRBJ2-7 TRBV19 NA TGTGCCAGTAGTCCATATTACGCGGGGTCCTCGATAGAGCAGTACTTC CASSPYYAGSSIEQYF
TRBD1 TRBJ1-2 TRBV3-1/TRBV3-2 NA TGTGCCAGCAGCCAAGTGCTAGGAGGGGGCTCGTATGGCTACACCTTC CASSQVLGGGSYGYTF
TRBD2 TRBJ2-7 TRBV7-6 NA TGTGCCAGCAGCTTAAACCCAGCGTGGGAGGGGCAGGCAGGGGAGCAGTACTTC CASSLNPAWEGQAGEQYF
NA TRBJ1-4 TRBV4-3 NA TGCGCCAGCAGCCAAGATCCCCGCGCTAATGAAAAACTGTTTTTT CASSQDPRANEKLFF
TRBD2 TRBJ2-7 TRBV24-1 once TGTGCCACCAGTGGGGGGGGCTCCTACGAGCAGTACTTC CATSGGGSYEQYF
TRBD2 TRBJ2-5 TRBV9 once TGTGCCAGCAGCTTGGGACTAGCGGATGGGGAGACCCAGTACTTC CASSLGLADGETQYF
NA TRBJ1-2 TRBV7-2 once TGTGCCAGCAGGACCCGGGACGGGGGAGGATATGGCTACACCTTC CASRTRDGGGYGYTF
NA TRBJ1-1 TRBV5-1 NA TGCGCCAGCAGCTGGGGGGGACGTAACACTGAAGCTTTCTTT CASSWGGRNTEAFF
NA TRBJ1-4 TRBV28 NA TGTGCCAGCAGTTTAAACGGGGCAACTAATGAAAAACTGTTTTTT CASSLNGATNEKLFF
TRBD1 TRBJ1-5 TRBV5-8 NA TGTGCCAGCAGCTTGAGGGGACAGTATCCCAGCAATCAGCCCCAGCATTTT CASSLRGQYPSNQPQHF
NA TRBJ2-3 TRBV7-3 NA TGTGCCAGCAGCTTAAGAGGGAGCAACACAGATACGCAGTATTTT CASSLRGSNTDTQYF
NA TRBJ1-1 TRBV11-2 NA TGTGCCAGCAGCTTAGTATCCCAGCGGGCTGAAGCTTTCTTT CASSLVSQRAEAFF
TRBD2 TRBJ2-3 TRBV14 NA TGTGCCAGCAGCGAGAGACTAGCGGGAATCGTAACAGATACGCAGTATTTT CASSERLAGIVTDTQYF
NA TRBJ1-2 TRBV25-1 NA TGTGCCAGCAGTGTTGCGGTCTCTTATGGCTACACCTTC CASSVAVSYGYTF
TRBD1 TRBJ2-3 TRBV5-8 NA TGTGCCAGCAGCCCAACCGGGACAGGGACAGATACGCAGTATTTT CASSPTGTGTDTQYF
NA TRBJ1-3 TRBV27 NA TGTGCCAGCAGGGCGACAGGTGGAAACACCATATATTTT CASRATGGNTIYF
NA TRBJ2-1 TRBV7-9 NA TGTGCCAGCAGCTTAGAGAACTTTGATGAGCAGTTCTTC CASSLENFDEQFF
TRBD1 TRBJ2-3 TRBV11-1 NA TGTGCCAGCAGCGCGGACAGGGGGCCGGGGACAGATACGCAGTATTTT CASSADRGPGTDTQYF
NA TRBJ1-5 TRBV2 NA TGTGCCAGCACTATTTCAGGGGGCAATCAGCCCCAGCATTTT CASTISGGNQPQHF
TRBD1 TRBJ1-1 TRBV7-2 once TGTGCCAGCAACATCAGGACAGGCATGAACACTGAAGCTTTCTTT CASNIRTGMNTEAFF